Below are 2 T cell receptor beta chains sequenced from a single sample in a study of Graves' ophthalmopathy and Graves' hyperthyroidism. Amplifying from RNA transcripts, the study obtained TCR beta CDR3 regions. An initial RT-PCR round employing HTBI primers preceded a second-round multiplex PCR. TCRdb reanalysed the multiplex PCR reads using MiXCR and keeps one entry per CDR3 protein. The sample contains hundreds of thousands of distinct CDR3 sequences, 22% of which appear only once. What was sequenced was peripheral blood. Source of these receptors: a woman between 18 and 29 years old with stable Graves' hyperthyroidism. Some clones in this sample may be carry-over from other donors' samples.

This clonotype showed up many times. The chain has TRBV12-3 or TRBV12-4 and TRBJ1-1; no reliable D call. V lost 7 bases to trimming and J lost 6 bases, with 15 bases between them. The CDR3 loop spans 13 amino acids. CDR3: CASTLTTGAEAFF. DNA of the CDR3: TGTGCCAGCACCCTAACGACCGGGGCTGAAGCTTTCTTT.

Ten or more counts support this clonotype. J is TRBJ1-1 and V is TRBV2; no firm D call. The CDR3 has 17 residues. V was clipped by 1 base and J by 3 bases, with 18 bases between them. Germline CDR1 reads SNHLY; CDR2 reads FYNNEI. In nucleotides, the CDR3 is TGTGCCAGCAGTGAAGGCGGCGTCGTCCAAGGTGACACTGAAGCTTTCTTT. It translates to CASSEGGVVQGDTEAFF.